This T cell receptor beta chain stems from a study of tumor and adjacent non-tumor tissue in lung cancer. Study overall: Each sample yielded approximately 4.2 million productive TCRbeta reads on average.

A note on this clonotype: What it binds is not known. The junction does not match germline at one end; this may be a read error.

Germline loops: CDR1 MNHEY, CDR2 SVGAGI. This CDR3 has 17 residues. No cell sorting was done before RNA was extracted from the tissue. Distant lung tissue was collected more than 3 cm away from the tumor edge. Chemotherapy-naive patients with new lung cancer underwent thoracic surgery in China, August–November 2014. Points from the study as a whole: Normal lung showed higher cumulative top 100 clone frequency than tumor. Compared with tumor, normal lung showed significantly lower TCR diversity.

TCRbeta libraries were built with three rounds of nested PCR, modified from ARM-PCR. TCRdb reprocessed the multiplex PCR reads via MiXCR and lists one record per CDR3 protein. The sample consists of more than 35,000 distinct CDR3 sequences, roughly 60% of them appearing once. The chain links TRBV6-5 to TRBJ2-3; D is possibly TRBD1 or TRBD2 (5 bases each). The sequenced sample was distant non-tumor lung tissue. This clonotype originated in a woman aged 35 to 49 with non-small cell lung cancer. The CDR3 DNA sequence: TGTGCCAGCAGTCGAAAATCCGGGACCCTTAGCAAAGATACGCAGTATTTT. Translating it yields CASSRKSGTLSKDTQYF.